This T cell receptor (beta chain) was found in a study of identical twins' blood T cells (dated by TCRdb to between 2011 and 2013). Notes on the research overall: The approximately twelve libraries, six for the alpha chain and six for the beta chain, yielded 50 million or so Illumina reads in total. Using next-generation sequencing, the study compared the TCR alpha and beta chain repertoires of three pairs of monozygous twins to assess how genetics influences repertoire formation.

This clonotype showed up many times. This receptor's antigen is unknown. The record has no base qualities; no much larger clone is one base away. CDR3 length: 15 amino acids, cysteine to phenylalanine. Of the read, only the CDR3 DNA is kept; its 45 bases are in frame from base 1. Via the germline V gene (reference sequence), CDR1 is LNHNV and CDR2 YYDKDF. At the junction V is shortened by 0 bases and J by 0 bases, with 9 bases in between. Libraries were prepared through 5' RACE. Reads for this sample came from an Illumina Genome Analyzer IIx. The RNA-based TCR cDNA libraries were made using a previously described protocol that was modified in several ways. Sample-specific barcodes were introduced on both ends of each TCR cDNA library during cDNA synthesis and amplification to prevent cross-contamination. The authors' analysis ran thus. Between about 90,000 and nearly 500,000 clonotypes were identified per individual, with about 2.2 to 3.6 million CDR3-containing reads per library. Reads with improper barcode index combinations were discarded, and clonesets were then built for each library with the MiTCR software. MiTCR filtered or rescued low-quality reads and corrected PCR and sequencing errors when assembling CDR3 clonotypes. Artificial out-of-frame clonotypes were removed by being mapped to in-frame sequences, with one indel in the CDR3 allowed. To measure how similar V and J gene usage was between donors, Jensen-Shannon divergence was divided by mean entropy. The public reads were reprocessed in TCRdb via fastp at Q25 and MiXCR, keeping in-frame beta chains. Rows matching on CDR3 protein sequence are summarized as one entry with the most common DNA and genes. Here the V and J calls rest on TCRdb's processing, not on the authors' analysis. The sample contains a few hundred thousand distinct CDR3 sequences, about 28% of them found a single time. The top ten hold about 6% of the sample.

The research as a whole found: Looking at the most abundant TCRbeta clonotypes, every donor had more CDR3 sequences in common with her twin than with unrelated donors. Environmental influences could not be excluded as an explanation for twin similarity, since twins were reared together. Independent studies were stated to be required to validate the proposed role of the TCRalpha J segment in MHC recognition during thymic selection. The number of shared CDR3 clonotypes between two donors was mainly determined by the product of their cloneset sizes, and twins did not clearly deviate from this trend. V gene usage, even among non-selected out-of-frame TCRbeta clonotypes, was reported to be markedly more similar within twin pairs than between unrelated donors.

Six healthy women forming three monozygous twin pairs were used as donors. All three twin pairs had been raised together and were thought likely to have encountered the same vaccines and infectious agents. TCR cDNA libraries were prepared from RNA that had been isolated from peripheral blood mononuclear cells. The chain joins TRBV15 to TRBJ2-7; TRBD1 could be the D gene, as 6 bases match. Sequencing used PBMCs. The TCR originated in a woman aged 18 to 55 in good health. The CDR3: CATSRDRGGSYEQYF. The DNA is as follows: TGTGCCACCAGCAGAGACAGGGGTGGCTCCTACGAGCAGTACTTC.